The source of this T cell receptor (beta chain) is a study of CD8+CD57+ T cells in acquired aplastic anemia. Study-wide background: Mean yield of DNA from sorted CD4+ and CD8+ cells was approximately 3 ug.

Genomic DNA was employed as the template in profiling TCR beta VDJ and CDR3. Via MiXCR, TCRdb re-called the reads, giving one row per CDR3 protein. Counted here are roughly 300,000 distinct CDR3 sequences, 45% to 65% occurring once; the ten biggest clones make up around 7.6%. At least ten counts were recorded for this clonotype. Germline values: CDR1 SGHVS, CDR2 FNYEAQ. The CDR3 extends over 14 amino acids. Trimming took off 0 bases at V and 4 bases at J, with 6 bases between the two ends. The source is a human donor with severe aplastic anemia or a healthy control (not recorded which). This chain uses TRBV7-6 with TRBJ2-2; possible D gene TRBD1, 5 bases. What was sequenced was sorted CD4+, CD8+, or CD8+CD57+ T cells (not recorded which) from PBMCs. CDR3 loop: CASSLAGLTGELFF. The DNA for the CDR3 is TGTGCCAGCAGCTTAGCGGGGCTCACCGGGGAGCTGTTTTTT.